A single sample is the source of the 8 T cell receptor beta chains below, sequenced in a study of read filtering for tumor transcriptome and immune sequencing. The library was built from about 370 ng RNA with molecular barcoded adaptors for alpha/delta and beta/gamma chains. TCRdb used MiXCR to reprocess the reads, holding one entry per CDR3 protein. Of fewer than 25,000 distinct CDR3 sequences in the sample, about 22% were seen once. Sequenced: a population of CD138-negative cells sorted from bone marrow. These receptors all come from a donor aged 40 or older with multiple myeloma.

Remarks on this clonotype: An end of the junction differs from the germline gene, which may be a read error. The gene calls are TRBV6-5 and TRBJ1-5; no clear D. Looked up from germline, CDR1 is MNHEY and CDR2 is SVGAGI. This CDR3 is 14 amino acids long. CDR3 loop: CASSPNGRNLPQHF. The DNA for the CDR3 is TGTGCCAGCAGTCCAAACGGTCGCAATCTGCCCCAGCATTTT.

This clonotype was counted at least ten times. The chain recombines TRBV7-2 with TRBJ2-5, with 12 bases fitting TRBD2. V dropped 5 bases and J dropped 5; count of bases not matched to a gene: 6. This CDR3 contains 15 residues. Germline CDR1 SGHTA, CDR2 FQGNSA. CDR3 protein: CASSRTSGVRETQYF. CDR3 DNA sequence: TGTGCCAGCAGCCGGACTAGCGGGGTACGGGAGACCCAGTACTTC.

This clonotype was seen more than once but under ten times. The chain links TRBV19 to TRBJ2-3; no clear D gene. V lost 2 bases to trimming and J lost 7 bases, with 10 bases between them. The CDR3 consists of 13 residues. Germline V gene lookup returns CDR1 LNHDA and CDR2 SQIVND (reference sequence). Here the CDR3 reads CASSIQATNTQYF. The CDR3 nucleotides read TGTGCCAGTAGTATACAGGCCACGAATACGCAGTATTTT.

Written as DNA, the CDR3 is TGTGCCAGCAGGAGAGGACAGGGGGGGCCGAACACTGAAGCTTTCTTT. It encodes CASRRGQGGPNTEAFF. The chain is built from TRBV7-9 and TRBJ1-1; 10 bases are a match to TRBD1. Trimming took 6 bases from V and 1 from J; bases not matched to a gene: 8. The CDR3 totals 16 residues. Germline CDR1 reads SEHNR; CDR2 reads FQNEAQ (reference sequence).

A note on this clonotype: This may come from a read error, since a much larger clone is one base off. This rearrangement joins TRBV7-9 to TRBJ2-3; possibly TRBD1 or TRBD2 for D (5 bases each). The CDR3 runs to 13 residues. CDR1 is SEHNR and CDR2 is FQNEAQ in the germline V gene (reference sequence). V lost 4 bases and J lost 5, with 10 bases in between. The CDR3 here is CASSWDPIDTQYF. CDR3 bases: TGTGCCAGCAGCTGGGACCCCATAGATACGCAGTATTTT.

V and J are TRBV29-1 and TRBJ2-5, with D perhaps TRBD1 (6 bases). CDR3 size: 14 residues. Germline V gene sequence: CDR1 SQVTM, CDR2 ANQGSEA. Deletions cut 6 bases from V and 4 bases from J, with 18 bases between. The CDR3 reads CSVLIHGQPETQYF. As DNA, the CDR3 is TGCAGCGTCCTGATTCATGGACAGCCAGAGACCCAGTACTTC.

This clonotype was seen ten or more times. V is TRBV10-3 and J is TRBJ2-1; the D gene is possibly TRBD2 (6 bases). Trimming cost V 0 bases and J 4 bases, with 16 bases left between them. This CDR3 region has 17 residues. Germline V gene lookup returns CDR1 ENHRY and CDR2 SYGVKD. CDR3 sequence: CAISESTGVVGYNEQFF. DNA of the CDR3: TGTGCCATCAGTGAGTCGACGGGGGTCGTTGGGTACAATGAGCAGTTCTTC.

This chain links TRBV29-1 with TRBJ2-3; TRBD2 might be the D (5 bases). The CDR3 loop spans 14 amino acids. With 4 bases removed from V and 4 bases from J, the gap between germline ends came to 15 bases. The germline V gene encodes CDR1 SQVTM and CDR2 ANQGSEA. The CDR3 reads CSVATLRGPDTQYF. The CDR3 coding sequence is TGCAGCGTTGCGACACTTCGAGGGCCAGATACGCAGTATTTT.